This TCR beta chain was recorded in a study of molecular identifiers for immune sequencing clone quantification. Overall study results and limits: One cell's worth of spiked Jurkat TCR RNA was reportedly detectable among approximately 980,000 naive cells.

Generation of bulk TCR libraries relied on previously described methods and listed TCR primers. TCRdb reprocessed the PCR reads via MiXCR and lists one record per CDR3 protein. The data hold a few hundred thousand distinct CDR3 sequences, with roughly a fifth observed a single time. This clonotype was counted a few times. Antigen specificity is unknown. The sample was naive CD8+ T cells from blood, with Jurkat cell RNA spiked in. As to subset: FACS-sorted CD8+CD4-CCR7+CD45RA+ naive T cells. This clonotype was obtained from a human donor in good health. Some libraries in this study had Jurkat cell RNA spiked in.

Written as DNA, the CDR3 is TGTGCCTGGACGATCTCCACGGGGGAGCAGTACTTC. The encoded protein is CAWTISTGEQYF. The chain recombines TRBV30 with TRBJ2-7; TRBD2 is a possible D gene (5 bases). The CDR3 covers 12 residues. Trimming cost V 4 bases and J 7 bases, with 14 bases left between them. Looked up from germline, CDR1 is GTSNPN and CDR2 is SVGIG (reference sequence).